Listed here is a single T cell receptor (beta chain). Authors' data handling: Estimation of nucleated cell counts was performed using reference gene primer amplification. Assay: immunoSEQ multiplex PCR; the TCRdb copy retains only in-frame clones and omits some. V, J and clone size were drawn from that table, and D and trimming were deduced from the DNA. The sample has approximately 100,000 clones, 70% to 90% seen once. This sample is part of a study of blood T cell repertoires in COVID-19. Study information: The origin of the acute and convalescent COVID-19 samples was the United States, Italy and Spain. In each case, the material was cDNA or gDNA derived from T cells, B-cell-depleted T cells, or PBMCs.

The CDR3 extends over 13 amino acids. In germline, CDR1 is SGDLS, CDR2 YYNGEE. J lost 4 bases, V lost 4 bases, and 2 bases had no gene match. Specimen: peripheral blood. This rearrangement joins TRBV9 to TRBJ2-1, with 7 bases that match TRBD1. The TCR originated in a human donor in a cohort sampled during active COVID-19. For the CDR3, the DNA is TGTGCCAGCAGCCAGGGGGTTTACAATGAGCAGTTCTTC. Its translation: CASSQGVYNEQFF.